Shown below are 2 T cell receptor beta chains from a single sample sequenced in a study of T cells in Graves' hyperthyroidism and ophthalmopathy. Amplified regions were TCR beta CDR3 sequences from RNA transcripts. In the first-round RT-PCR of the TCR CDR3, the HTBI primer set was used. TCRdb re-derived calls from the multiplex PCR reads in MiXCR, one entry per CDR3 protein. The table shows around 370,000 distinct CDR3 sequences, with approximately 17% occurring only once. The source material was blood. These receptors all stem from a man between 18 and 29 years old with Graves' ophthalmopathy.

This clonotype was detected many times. CDR3 residues: CASSEGQAANEKLFF. DNA for the CDR3: TGTGCCAGCTCCGAAGGACAGGCCGCTAATGAAAAACTGTTTTTT. This chain joins TRBV2 and TRBJ1-4; the match to TRBD1 covers 7 bases. This CDR3 spans 15 amino acids. CDR1 is SNHLY, CDR2 FYNNEI, per germline. V lost 8 bases and J lost 3; bases outside the gene matches: 9.

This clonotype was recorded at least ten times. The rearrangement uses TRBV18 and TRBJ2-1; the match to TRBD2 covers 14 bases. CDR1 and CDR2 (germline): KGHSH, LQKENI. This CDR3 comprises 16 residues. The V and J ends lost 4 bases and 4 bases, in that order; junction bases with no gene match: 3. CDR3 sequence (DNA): TGTGCCAGCTCACGGACTAGCGGGGGGCCTTACAATGAGCAGTTCTTC. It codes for CASSRTSGGPYNEQFF.